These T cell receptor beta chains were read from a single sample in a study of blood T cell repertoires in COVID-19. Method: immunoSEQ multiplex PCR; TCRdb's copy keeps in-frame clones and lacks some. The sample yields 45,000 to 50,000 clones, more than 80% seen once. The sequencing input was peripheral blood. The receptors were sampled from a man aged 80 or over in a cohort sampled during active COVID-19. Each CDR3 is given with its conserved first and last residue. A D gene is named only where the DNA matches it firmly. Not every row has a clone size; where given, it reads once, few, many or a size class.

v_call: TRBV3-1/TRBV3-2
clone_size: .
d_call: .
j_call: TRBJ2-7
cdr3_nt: TGTGCCAGCAGCCGAGGGATTTGGGGCGAGCAGTACTTC
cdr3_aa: CASSRGIWGEQYF

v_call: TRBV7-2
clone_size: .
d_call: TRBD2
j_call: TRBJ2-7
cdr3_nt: TGTGCCAGCAGCTTAATCGACGGGAGGACCTACCACTACGAGCAGTACTTC
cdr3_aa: CASSLIDGRTYHYEQYF

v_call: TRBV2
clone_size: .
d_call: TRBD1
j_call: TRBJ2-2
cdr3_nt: TGTGCCAGCGGGAGAGACAGGGGAGCCAACACCGGGGAGCTGTTTTTT
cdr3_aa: CASGRDRGANTGELFF

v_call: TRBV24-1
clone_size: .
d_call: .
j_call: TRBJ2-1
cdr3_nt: TGTGCCACCAGCAGTGGTCTAGCGGAGCAGTTCTTC
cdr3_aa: CATSSGLAEQFF

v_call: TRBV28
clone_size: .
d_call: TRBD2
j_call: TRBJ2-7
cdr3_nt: TGTGCCACCCGGGAGGGTAACTCCTACGAGCAGTACTTC
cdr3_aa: CATREGNSYEQYF

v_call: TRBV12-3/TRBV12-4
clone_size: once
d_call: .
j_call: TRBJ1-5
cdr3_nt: TGTGCCAGCAGTCCACAAGAGGGTCAGCCCCAGCATTTT
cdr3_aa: CASSPQEGQPQHF

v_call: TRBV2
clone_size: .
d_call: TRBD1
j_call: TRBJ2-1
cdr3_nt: TGTGCCACACACAGGGGTCGGAGCTCCTACAATGAGCAGTTCTTC
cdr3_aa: CATHRGRSSYNEQFF

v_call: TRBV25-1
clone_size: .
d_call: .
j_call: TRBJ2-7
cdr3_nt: TGTGCCAGACTAGGTGCGAACCGGGGAGGATACGAGCAGTACTTC
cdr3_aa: CARLGANRGGYEQYF

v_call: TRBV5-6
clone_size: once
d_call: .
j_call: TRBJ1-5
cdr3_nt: TGTGCCAGCAGCGTCAACCCGGGTCCGCAGCCCCAGCATTTT
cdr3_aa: CASSVNPGPQPQHF

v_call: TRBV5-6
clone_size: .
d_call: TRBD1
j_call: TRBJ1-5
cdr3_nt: TGTGCCAGCAGCAGGACAGGGTACAATCAGCCCCAGCATTTT
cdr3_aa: CASSRTGYNQPQHF

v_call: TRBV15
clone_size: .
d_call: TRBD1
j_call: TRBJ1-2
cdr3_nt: TGTGCCACCAGCAGAGGATCGTACCGGGACAGGGTCAACTATGGCTACACCTTC
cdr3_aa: CATSRGSYRDRVNYGYTF

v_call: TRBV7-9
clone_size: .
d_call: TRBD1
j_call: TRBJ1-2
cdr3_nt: TGTGCCAGCAGCTTAGGGGGGGACAGGGAAGTCGGCACCTTC
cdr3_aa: CASSLGGDREVGTF

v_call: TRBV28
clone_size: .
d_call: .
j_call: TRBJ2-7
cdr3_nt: TGTGCCAGCAGTTCTTACTACGAGCAGTACTTC
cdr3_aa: CASSSYYEQYF

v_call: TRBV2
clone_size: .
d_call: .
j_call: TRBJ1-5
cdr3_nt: TGTGCCAGCAGTGGGGGAGGTATCAATCAGCCCCAGCATTTT
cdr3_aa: CASSGGGINQPQHF

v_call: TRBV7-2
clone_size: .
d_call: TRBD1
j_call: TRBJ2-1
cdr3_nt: TGTGCCAGCAACAACAGGGGGCGGATCAATGAGCAGTTCTTC
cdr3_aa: CASNNRGRINEQFF

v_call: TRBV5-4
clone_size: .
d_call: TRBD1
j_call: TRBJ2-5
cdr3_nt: TGTGCCAGCAGGACAGGGGCGCATCCAGAGACCCAGTACTTC
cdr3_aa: CASRTGAHPETQYF

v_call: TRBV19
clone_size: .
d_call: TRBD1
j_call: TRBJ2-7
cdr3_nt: TGTGCCAGTACCAAGCCCGCCGGGACAGGCCACTACGAGCAGTACTTC
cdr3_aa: CASTKPAGTGHYEQYF

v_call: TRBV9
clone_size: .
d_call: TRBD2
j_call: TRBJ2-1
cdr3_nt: TGTGCCAGCAGCCAGGGACTAGCGGGGCGTAGGGAGCAGTTCTTC
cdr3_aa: CASSQGLAGRREQFF

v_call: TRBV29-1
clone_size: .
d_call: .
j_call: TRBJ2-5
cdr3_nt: TGCAGCGTTGCCCAGGGGCAAGAGACCCAGTACTTC
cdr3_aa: CSVAQGQETQYF

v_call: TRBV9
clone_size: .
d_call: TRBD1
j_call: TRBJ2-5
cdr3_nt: TGTGCCAGCAGCGTAGGGTTGACAGGGACGCAAGAGACCCAGTACTTC
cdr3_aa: CASSVGLTGTQETQYF

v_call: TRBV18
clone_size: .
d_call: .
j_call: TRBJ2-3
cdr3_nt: TGTGCCAGCTCACCTAAAGCGACCGGAGATACGCAGTATTTT
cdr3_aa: CASSPKATGDTQYF

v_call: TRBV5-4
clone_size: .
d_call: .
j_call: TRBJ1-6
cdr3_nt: TGTGCCAGCAGCCCTGATAGCCATTCACCCCTCCACTTT
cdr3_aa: CASSPDSHSPLHF

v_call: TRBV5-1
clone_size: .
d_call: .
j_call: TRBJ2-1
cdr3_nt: TGCGCCAGCAGCCAGGACACCGGCAGTGAGCAGTTCTTC
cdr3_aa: CASSQDTGSEQFF

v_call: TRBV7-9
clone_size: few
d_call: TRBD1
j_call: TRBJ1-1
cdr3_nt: TGTGCCAGCAGATCTACAGGGGGCGGGAACACTGAAGCTTTCTTT
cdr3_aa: CASRSTGGGNTEAFF

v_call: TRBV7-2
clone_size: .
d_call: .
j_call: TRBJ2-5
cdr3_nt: TGTGCCAGCAGCCCCGGCCAAGAGACCCAGTACTTC
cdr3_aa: CASSPGQETQYF

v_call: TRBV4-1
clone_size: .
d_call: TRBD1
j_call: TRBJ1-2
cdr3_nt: TGCGCCAGCAGCCGGACAGGGGGCGACGGCTATGGCTACACCTTC
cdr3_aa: CASSRTGGDGYGYTF

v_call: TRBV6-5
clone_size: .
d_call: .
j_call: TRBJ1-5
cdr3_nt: TGTGCCAGCAAAACCGAGGGCGGGAGCAATCAGCCCCAGCATTTT
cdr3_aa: CASKTEGGSNQPQHF

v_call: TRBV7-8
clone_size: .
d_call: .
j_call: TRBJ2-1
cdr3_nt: TGTGCCAGCAGCCTGTCCGGGACATTTTACAATGAGCAGTTCTTC
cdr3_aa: CASSLSGTFYNEQFF

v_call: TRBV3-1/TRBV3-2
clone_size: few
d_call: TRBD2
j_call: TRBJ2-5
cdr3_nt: TGTGCCAGCAGCCAAGGGACTAGCGGGACAGAGACCCAGTACTTC
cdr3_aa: CASSQGTSGTETQYF

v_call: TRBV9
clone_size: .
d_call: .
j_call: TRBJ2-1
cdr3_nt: TGTGCCAGCAGCGACAGGCTCAGCTCCTACAATGAGCAGTTCTTC
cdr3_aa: CASSDRLSSYNEQFF

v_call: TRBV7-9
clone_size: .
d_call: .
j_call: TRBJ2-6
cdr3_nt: TGTGCCAGCAGTGGGACATCTGGGGCCAACGTCCTGACTTTC
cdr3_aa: CASSGTSGANVLTF

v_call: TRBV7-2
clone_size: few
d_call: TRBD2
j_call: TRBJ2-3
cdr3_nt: TGTGCCAGCAGCTTAACGGGAGGGGAAACAGATACGCAGTATTTT
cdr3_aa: CASSLTGGETDTQYF

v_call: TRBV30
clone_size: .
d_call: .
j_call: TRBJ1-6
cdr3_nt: TGTGCCTGGTCCTCAGGTTCCGATTCACCCCTCCACTTT
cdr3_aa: CAWSSGSDSPLHF

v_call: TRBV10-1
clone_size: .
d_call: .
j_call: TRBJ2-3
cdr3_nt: TGCGCCAGCAGTGCCAGCGGAGCAGATACGCAGTATTTT
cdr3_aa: CASSASGADTQYF

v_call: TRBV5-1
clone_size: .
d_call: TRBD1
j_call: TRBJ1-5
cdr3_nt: TGCGCCAGCAGCTTGACGGGGACAGGCAATCAGCCCCAGCATTTT
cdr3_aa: CASSLTGTGNQPQHF

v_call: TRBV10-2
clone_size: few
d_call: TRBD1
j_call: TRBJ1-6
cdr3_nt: TGCGCCACCTCGGGACAGGGGACTTCACCCCTCCACTTT
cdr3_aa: CATSGQGTSPLHF

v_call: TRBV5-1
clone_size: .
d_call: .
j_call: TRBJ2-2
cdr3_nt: TGCGCCAGCAGCTTGCCGGAGGCTGGGGAGCTGTTTTTT
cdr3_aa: CASSLPEAGELFF

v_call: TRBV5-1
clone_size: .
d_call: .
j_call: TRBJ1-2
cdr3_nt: TGCGCCAGCAGCTCCGGACCCGAGGGTGGCTACACCTTC
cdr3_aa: CASSSGPEGGYTF

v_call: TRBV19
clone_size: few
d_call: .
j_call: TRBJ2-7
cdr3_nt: TGTGCCAGTAGTATTGGGTCGGGGATCTCCTACGAGCAGTACTTC
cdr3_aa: CASSIGSGISYEQYF

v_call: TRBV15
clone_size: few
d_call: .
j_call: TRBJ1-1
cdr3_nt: TGTGCCACCAGCAGAGGGCGGTCGAACACTGAAGCTTTCTTT
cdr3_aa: CATSRGRSNTEAFF

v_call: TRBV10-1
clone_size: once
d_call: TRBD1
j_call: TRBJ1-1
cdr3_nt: TGCGCCAGCAGTGACGGGACAGTGGCTCGGACTGAAGCTTTCTTT
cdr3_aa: CASSDGTVARTEAFF

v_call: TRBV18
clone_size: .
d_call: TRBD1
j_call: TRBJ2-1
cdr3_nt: TGTGCCAGCTCACCAGGGACAGGGAAGAATGAGCAGTTCTTC
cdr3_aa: CASSPGTGKNEQFF

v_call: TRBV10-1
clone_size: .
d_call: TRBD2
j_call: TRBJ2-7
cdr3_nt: TGCGCCAGCAGCTACTCCCGGACTAGCTACTACGAGCAGTACTTC
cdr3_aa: CASSYSRTSYYEQYF

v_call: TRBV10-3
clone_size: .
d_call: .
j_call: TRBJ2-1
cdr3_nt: TGTGCCATCAGTGGCGACAGGAGTCCCGATGAGCAGTTCTTC
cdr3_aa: CAISGDRSPDEQFF

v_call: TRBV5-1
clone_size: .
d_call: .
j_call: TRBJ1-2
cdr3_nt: TGCGCCAGCAGCCCGCAGACAGGCGATGGCTACACCTTC
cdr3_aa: CASSPQTGDGYTF

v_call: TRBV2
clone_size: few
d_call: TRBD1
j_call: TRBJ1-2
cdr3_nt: TGTGCCAGCAGCCAACAGGGGGCCTATGGCTACACCTTC
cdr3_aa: CASSQQGAYGYTF

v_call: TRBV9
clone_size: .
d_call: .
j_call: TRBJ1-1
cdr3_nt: TGTGCCAGCAGCCCAATGATGGCGGGGGGCACTGAAGCTTTCTTT
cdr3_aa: CASSPMMAGGTEAFF

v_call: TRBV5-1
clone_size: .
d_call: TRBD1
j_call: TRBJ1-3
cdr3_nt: TGCGCCACCTCAACAGGGGCTGGAAACACCATATATTTT
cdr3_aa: CATSTGAGNTIYF

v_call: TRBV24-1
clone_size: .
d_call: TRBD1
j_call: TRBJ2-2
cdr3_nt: TGTGCCACCAGTTGGACCGGGACAGGAGCGAACACCGGGGAGCTGTTTTTT
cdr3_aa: CATSWTGTGANTGELFF

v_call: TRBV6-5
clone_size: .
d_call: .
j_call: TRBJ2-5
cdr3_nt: TGTGCCACCAAACAGATTCAAGAGACCCAGTACTTC
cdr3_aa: CATKQIQETQYF

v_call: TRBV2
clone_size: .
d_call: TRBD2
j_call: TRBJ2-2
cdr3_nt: TGTGCCACCGGACTAGCGGGAGGCACCGGGGAGCTGTTTTTT
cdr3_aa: CATGLAGGTGELFF

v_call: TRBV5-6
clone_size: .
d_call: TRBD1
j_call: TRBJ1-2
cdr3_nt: TGTGCCAGCAGCCTGGGGACAGGGCCGTTCGGCTTGGGCTACACCTTC
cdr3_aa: CASSLGTGPFGLGYTF

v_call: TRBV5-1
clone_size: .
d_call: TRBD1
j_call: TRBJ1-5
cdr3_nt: TGCGCCAGCAGCCCAGAGGGGGCAGGGAATCAGCCCCAGCATTTT
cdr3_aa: CASSPEGAGNQPQHF

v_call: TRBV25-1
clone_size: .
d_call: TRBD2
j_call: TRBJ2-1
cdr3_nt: TGTGCCAGCAGTGAATTGGGACTAGCGGGGGACAATGAGCAGTTCTTC
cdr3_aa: CASSELGLAGDNEQFF